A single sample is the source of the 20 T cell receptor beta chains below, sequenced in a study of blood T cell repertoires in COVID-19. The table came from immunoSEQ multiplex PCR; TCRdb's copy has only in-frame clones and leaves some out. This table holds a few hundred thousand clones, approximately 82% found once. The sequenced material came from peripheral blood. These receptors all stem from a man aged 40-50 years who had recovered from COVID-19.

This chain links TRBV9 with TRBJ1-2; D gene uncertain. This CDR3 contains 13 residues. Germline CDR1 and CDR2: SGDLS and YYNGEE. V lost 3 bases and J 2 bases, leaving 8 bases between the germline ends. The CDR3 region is CASSATENYGYTF. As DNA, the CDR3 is TGTGCCAGCAGCGCCACCGAGAACTATGGCTACACCTTC. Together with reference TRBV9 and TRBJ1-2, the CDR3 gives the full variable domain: DSGVTQTPKHLITATGQRVTLRCSPRSGDLSVYWYQQSLDQGLQFLIQYYNGEERAKGNILERFSAQQFPDLHSELNLSSLELGDSALYFCASSATENYGYTFGSGTRLTVV.

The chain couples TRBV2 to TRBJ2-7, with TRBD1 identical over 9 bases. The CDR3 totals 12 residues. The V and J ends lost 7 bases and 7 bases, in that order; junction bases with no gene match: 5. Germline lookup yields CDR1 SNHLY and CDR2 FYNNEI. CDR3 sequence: CASMGQGWEQYF. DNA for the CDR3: TGTGCCAGCATGGGACAGGGTTGGGAGCAGTACTTC.

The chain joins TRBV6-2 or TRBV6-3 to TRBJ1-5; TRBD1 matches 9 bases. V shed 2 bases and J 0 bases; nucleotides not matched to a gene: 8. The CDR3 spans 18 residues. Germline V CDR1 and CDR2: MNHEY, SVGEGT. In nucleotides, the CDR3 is TGTGCCAGCAGTTACCCCGGGACAGGGATATATAGCAATCAGCCCCAGCATTTT. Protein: CASSYPGTGIYSNQPQHF.

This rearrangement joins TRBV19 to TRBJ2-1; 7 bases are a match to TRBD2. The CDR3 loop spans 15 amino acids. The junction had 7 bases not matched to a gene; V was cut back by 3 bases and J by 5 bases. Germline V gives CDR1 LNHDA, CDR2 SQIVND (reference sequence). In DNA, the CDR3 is TGTGCCAGTAGTATGGTGGGGGGGACCAACAATGAGCAGTTCTTC. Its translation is CASSMVGGTNNEQFF.

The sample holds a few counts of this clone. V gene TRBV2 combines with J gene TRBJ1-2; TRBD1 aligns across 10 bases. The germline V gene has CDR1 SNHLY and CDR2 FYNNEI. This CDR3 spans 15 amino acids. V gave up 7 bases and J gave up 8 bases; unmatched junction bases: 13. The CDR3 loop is CASKQAGQGFSGYTF. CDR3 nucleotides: TGTGCCAGCAAACAAGCGGGACAGGGGTTTAGCGGCTACACCTTC.

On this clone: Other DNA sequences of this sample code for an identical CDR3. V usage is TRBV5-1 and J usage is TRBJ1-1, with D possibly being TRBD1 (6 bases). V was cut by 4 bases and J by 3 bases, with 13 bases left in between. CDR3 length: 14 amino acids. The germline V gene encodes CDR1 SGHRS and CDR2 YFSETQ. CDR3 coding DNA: TGCGCCAGCAGCCTAGTAGGGGGGGACACTGAAGCTTTCTTT. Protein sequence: CASSLVGGDTEAFF.

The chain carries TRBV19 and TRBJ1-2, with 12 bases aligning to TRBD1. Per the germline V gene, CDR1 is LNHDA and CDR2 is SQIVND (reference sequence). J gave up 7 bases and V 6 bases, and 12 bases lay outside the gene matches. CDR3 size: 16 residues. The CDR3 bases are TGTGCCAGTAGATTCGCCGGGACAGGGGGCTTTGGTGGCTACACCTTC. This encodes CASRFAGTGGFGGYTF. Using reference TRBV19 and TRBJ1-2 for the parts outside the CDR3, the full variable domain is DGGITQSPKYLFRKEGQNVTLSCEQNLNHDAMYWYRQDPGQGLRLIYYSQIVNDFQKGDIAEGYSVSREKKESFPLTVTSAQKNPTAFYLCASRFAGTGGFGGYTFGSGTRLTVV.

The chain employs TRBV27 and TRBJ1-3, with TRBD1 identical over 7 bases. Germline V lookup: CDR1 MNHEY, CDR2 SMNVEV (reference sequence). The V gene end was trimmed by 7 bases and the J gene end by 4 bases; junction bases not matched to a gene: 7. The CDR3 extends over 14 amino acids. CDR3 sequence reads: CASKEGAVGNTIYF. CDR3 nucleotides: TGTGCCAGCAAGGAGGGGGCGGTCGGAAACACCATATATTTT.

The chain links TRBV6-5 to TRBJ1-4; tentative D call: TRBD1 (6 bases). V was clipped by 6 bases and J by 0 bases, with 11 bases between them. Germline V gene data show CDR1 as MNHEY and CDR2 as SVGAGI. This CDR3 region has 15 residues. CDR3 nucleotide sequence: TGTGCCAGCAGCGCTACAGGGCCAACTAATGAAAAACTGTTTTTT. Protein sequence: CASSATGPTNEKLFF.

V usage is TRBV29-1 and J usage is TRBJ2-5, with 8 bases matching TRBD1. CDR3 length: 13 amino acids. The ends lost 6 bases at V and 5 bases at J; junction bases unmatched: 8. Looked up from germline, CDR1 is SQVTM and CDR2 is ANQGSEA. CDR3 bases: TGCAGCGTCAGGACAGGGCCGGCGGAGACCCAGTACTTC. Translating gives CSVRTGPAETQYF.

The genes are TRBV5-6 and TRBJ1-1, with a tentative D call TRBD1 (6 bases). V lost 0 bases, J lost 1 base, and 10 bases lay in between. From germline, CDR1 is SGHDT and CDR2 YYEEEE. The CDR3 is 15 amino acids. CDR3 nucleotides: TGTGCCAGCAGCTTGGTCGGGGGGCGGAACACTGAAGCTTTCTTT. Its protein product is CASSLVGGRNTEAFF.

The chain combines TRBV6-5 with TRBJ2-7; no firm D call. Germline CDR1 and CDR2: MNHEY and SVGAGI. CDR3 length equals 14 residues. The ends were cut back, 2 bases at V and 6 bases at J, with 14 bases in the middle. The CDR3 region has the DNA TGTGCCAGCAGTTACAGGCAGGTCTTGGCCGAGCAGTACTTC. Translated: CASSYRQVLAEQYF.

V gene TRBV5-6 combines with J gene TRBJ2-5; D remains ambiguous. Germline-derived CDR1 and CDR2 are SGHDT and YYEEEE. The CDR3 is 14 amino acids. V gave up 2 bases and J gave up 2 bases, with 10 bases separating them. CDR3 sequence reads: CASSLGRQQETQYF. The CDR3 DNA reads TGTGCCAGCAGCTTAGGCAGGCAGCAAGAGACCCAGTACTTC.

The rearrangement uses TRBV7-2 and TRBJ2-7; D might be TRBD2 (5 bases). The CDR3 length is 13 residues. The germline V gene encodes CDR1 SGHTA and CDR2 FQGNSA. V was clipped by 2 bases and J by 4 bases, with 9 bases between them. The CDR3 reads CASSLRGFYEQYF. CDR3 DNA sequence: TGTGCCAGCAGCTTAAGAGGGTTTTACGAGCAGTACTTC.

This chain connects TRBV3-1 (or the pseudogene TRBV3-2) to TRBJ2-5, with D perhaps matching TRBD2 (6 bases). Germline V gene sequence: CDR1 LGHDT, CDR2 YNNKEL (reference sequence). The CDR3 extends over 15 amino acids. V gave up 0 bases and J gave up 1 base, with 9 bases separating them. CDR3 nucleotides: TGTGCCAGCAGCCAAGAGGTCGGGGGCCAAGAGACCCAGTACTTC. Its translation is CASSQEVGGQETQYF.

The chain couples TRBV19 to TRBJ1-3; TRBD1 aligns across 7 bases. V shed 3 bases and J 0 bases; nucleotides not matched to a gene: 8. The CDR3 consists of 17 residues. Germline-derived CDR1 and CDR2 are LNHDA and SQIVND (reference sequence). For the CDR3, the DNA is TGTGCCAGTAGTATCGTCAGGGGGTCCACCTCTGGAAACACCATATATTTT. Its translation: CASSIVRGSTSGNTIYF.

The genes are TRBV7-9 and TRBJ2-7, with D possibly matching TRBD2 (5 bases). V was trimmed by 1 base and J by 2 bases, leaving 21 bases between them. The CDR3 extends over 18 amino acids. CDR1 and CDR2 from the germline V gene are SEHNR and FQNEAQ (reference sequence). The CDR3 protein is CASSLDNPTGRATYEQYF. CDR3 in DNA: TGTGCCAGCAGCTTAGATAACCCCACCGGGCGGGCCACCTACGAGCAGTACTTC.

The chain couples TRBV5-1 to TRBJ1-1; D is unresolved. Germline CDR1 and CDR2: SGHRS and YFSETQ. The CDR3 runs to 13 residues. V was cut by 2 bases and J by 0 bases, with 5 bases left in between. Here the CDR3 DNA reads TGCGCCAGCAGCTTAGAGGTGAACACTGAAGCTTTCTTT. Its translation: CASSLEVNTEAFF.

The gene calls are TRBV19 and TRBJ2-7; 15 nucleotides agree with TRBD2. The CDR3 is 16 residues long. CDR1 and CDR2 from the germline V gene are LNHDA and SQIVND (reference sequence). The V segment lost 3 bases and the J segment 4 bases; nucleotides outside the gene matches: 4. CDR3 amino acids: CASSIGTSGRIYEQYF. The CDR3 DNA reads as TGTGCCAGTAGTATCGGGACTAGCGGGAGGATATACGAGCAGTACTTC.

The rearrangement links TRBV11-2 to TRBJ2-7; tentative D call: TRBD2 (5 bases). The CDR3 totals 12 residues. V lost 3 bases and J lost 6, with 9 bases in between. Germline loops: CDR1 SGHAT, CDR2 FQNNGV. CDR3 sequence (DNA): TGTGCCAGCAGCTTGGGCGGAGGCGAGCAGTACTTC. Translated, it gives CASSLGGGEQYF.